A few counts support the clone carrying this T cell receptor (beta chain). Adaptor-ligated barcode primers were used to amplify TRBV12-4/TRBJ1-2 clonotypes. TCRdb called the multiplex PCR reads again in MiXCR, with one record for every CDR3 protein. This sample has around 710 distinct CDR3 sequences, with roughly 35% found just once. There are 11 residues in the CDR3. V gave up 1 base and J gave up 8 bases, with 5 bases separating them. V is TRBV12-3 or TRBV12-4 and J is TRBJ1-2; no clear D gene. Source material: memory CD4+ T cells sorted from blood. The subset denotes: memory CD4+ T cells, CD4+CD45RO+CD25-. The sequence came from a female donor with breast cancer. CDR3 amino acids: CASSLGSGYTF. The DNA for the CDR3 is TGTGCCAGCAGTTTAGGGAGCGGCTACACCTTC.